This TCR beta chain comes out of a study of OX40 agonist ivuxolimab in advanced cancers. Details on this clone: As yet, its antigen is unknown.

Samples of blood were obtained at baseline, on cycle 4 day 1, and on cycle 7 day 1. The CDR3 runs to 14 residues. Germline V gives CDR1 MDHEN, CDR2 SYDVKM. V gave up 2 bases and J gave up 6 bases, with 11 bases separating them. Study-wide findings and caveats: Mean expanded clone counts were higher in CD8+ than CD4+ T cells. In the 0.1-3.0 mg/kg groups, partial responders showed among the lowest expansion.

Libraries were prepared by immunoSEQ multiplex PCR; TCRdb keeps only in-frame clonotypes and omits some of them. Among fewer than 100,000 clones listed, roughly 80% were seen once. This TCR came from an adult with an advanced solid tumor such as melanoma, head and neck, liver or kidney cancer. Sequenced here: CD4+ or CD8+ T cells sorted from blood, sampled in a trial of the OX40 agonist ivuxolimab. V gene TRBV28 combines with J gene TRBJ1-5; D possibly corresponds to TRBD1 (6 bases). This CDR3 reads CASSLGGQGQPQHF. Written as DNA, the CDR3 is TGTGCCAGCAGTTTAGGGGGGCAGGGTCAGCCCCAGCATTTT.